One sample yielded the 2 T cell receptor beta chains listed below, sequenced in a study of cytomegalovirus exposure and HLA in healthy donors. 13 Jbeta primers and 60 Vbeta primers were used for the PCR. Produced via immunoSEQ multiplex PCR; TCRdb's table is partial and in-frame only. The repertoire holds 100,000 or so clones, with around 79% as singletons. Material for sequencing was PBMCs. All receptors come from a woman aged 40 to 50 in good health and CMV-seronegative.

This clone was seen a few times. The rearrangement joins TRBV28 to TRBJ1-1; 9 nucleotides agree with TRBD1. CDR1 and CDR2 from the germline V gene are MDHEN and SYDVKM. The CDR3 spans 18 residues. The V segment lost 4 bases and the J segment 5 bases; nucleotides outside the gene matches: 17. The CDR3 protein is CASSWGQSWTGERTEAFF. CDR3 DNA sequence: TGTGCCAGCAGTTGGGGGCAAAGCTGGACAGGGGAGAGGACTGAAGCTTTCTTT.

This clone has just a few counts. V is TRBV7-2 and J is TRBJ1-5, with D maybe TRBD1 (6 bases). V gave up 5 bases and J gave up 4 bases, with 12 bases separating them. Germline CDR1 and CDR2: SGHTA and FQGNSA. This CDR3 is 14 amino acids long. The CDR3 here is CASSPGQTNQPQHF. DNA of the CDR3: TGTGCCAGCAGCCCTGGACAGACAAATCAGCCCCAGCATTTT.